These T cell receptor beta chains were read from a single sample in a study of T cell changes during pregnancy in multiple sclerosis. Produced via immunoSEQ multiplex PCR; TCRdb's table is partial and in-frame only. The data hold around 80,000 clones, with about 93% observed a single time. The sample consisted of peripheral blood, taken in the second trimester of pregnancy. These receptor sequences come from a female donor in good health, enrolled as a control in a pregnancy study. Both conserved end residues are part of each CDR3.

TRBV18	TRBJ1-2	CASSPVEDYGYTF
TRBV4-2	TRBJ1-2	CASSPGGLDRSGGYTF
TRBV11-2	TRBJ2-7	CASSLLSGSPSGRFYEQYF
TRBV5-1	TRBJ2-3	CASSLVGSGRAIDTQYF
TRBV28	TRBJ2-1	CASSLSRSQGATNYNEQFF
TRBV29-1	TRBJ2-7	CSARQGLSEQYF
TRBV23-1	TRBJ1-4	CASSHHILGDGVGEKLFF
TRBV4-1	TRBJ1-3	CASSQDRDITGNTIYF
TRBV5-1	TRBJ2-7	CASQTEPRQGGNRGEQYF
TRBV7-2	TRBJ2-3	CASSPTSGTSFDF
TRBV2	TRBJ2-7	CASRGQGVGEQYF
TRBV19	TRBJ2-1	CASSSGSSWGEQFF
TRBV28	TRBJ2-1	CASSQGPEQFF